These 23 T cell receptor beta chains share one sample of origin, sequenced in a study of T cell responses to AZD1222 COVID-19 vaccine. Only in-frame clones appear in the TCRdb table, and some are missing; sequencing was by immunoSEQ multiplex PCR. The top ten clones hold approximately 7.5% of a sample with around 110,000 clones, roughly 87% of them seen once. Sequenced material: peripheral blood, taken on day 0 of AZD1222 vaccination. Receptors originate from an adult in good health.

CDR3 nucleotides: TGTGCCATCGGGGTTGGGACGGGGACTGGAAACACCATATATTTT. Translation: CAIGVGTGTGNTIYF. This sequence joins TRBV10-3 and TRBJ1-3, with a tentative D call TRBD1 (5 bases). This CDR3 is 15 amino acids long. CDR1 is ENHRY and CDR2 is SYGVKD in the germline V gene. V dropped 8 bases and J dropped 2 bases, with 16 bases sitting between them.

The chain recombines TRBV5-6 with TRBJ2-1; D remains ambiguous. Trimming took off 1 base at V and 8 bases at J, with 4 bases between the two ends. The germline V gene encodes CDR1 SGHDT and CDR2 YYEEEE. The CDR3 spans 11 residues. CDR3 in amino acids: CASSLSYEQFF. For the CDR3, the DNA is TGTGCCAGCAGCTTGAGTTATGAGCAGTTCTTC.

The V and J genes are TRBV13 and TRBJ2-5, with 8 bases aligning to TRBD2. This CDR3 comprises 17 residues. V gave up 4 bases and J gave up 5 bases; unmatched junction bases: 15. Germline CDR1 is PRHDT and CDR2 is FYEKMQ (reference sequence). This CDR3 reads CASSSSGGTQRGETQYF. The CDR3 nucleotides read TGTGCCAGCAGCTCATCCGGCGGGACCCAGCGGGGGGAGACCCAGTACTTC.

The CDR3 reads CATSILAGLGSEQFF. The CDR3 region has the DNA TGTGCCACCAGCATCCTAGCGGGTCTAGGGAGTGAGCAGTTCTTC. The gene calls are TRBV15 and TRBJ2-1, with TRBD2 matching 8 bases. CDR3 length: 15 residues. The ends lost 4 bases at V and 9 bases at J; junction bases unmatched: 11. Germline V gene data show CDR1 as LNHNV and CDR2 as YYDKDF (reference sequence).

The DNA of the CDR3 is TGTGCCAGCAACCCCGGGACAGTCGGAAACACCATATATTTT. This sequence encodes CASNPGTVGNTIYF. This sequence joins TRBV7-8 and TRBJ1-3; TRBD1 aligns across 7 bases. Trimming at V came to 7 bases and at J to 4 bases, leaving 7 bases not matched to a gene. The CDR3 is 14 residues long. Looked up from germline, CDR1 is SGHVS and CDR2 is FQNEAQ.

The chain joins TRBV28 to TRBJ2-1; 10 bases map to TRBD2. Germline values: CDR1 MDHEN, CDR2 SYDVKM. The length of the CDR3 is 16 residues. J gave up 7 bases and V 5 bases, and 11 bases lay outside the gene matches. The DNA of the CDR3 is TGTGCCAGCAGTCCGCAGGGACTAGCGATTAGTAATGAGCAGTTCTTC. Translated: CASSPQGLAISNEQFF.

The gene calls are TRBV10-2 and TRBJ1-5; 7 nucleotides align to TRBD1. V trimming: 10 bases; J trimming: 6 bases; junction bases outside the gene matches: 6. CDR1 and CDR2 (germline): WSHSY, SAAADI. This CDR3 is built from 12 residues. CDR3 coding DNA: TGCGCCACCGGGGCAGGGGGTCAGCCCCAGCATTTT. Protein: CATGAGGQPQHF.

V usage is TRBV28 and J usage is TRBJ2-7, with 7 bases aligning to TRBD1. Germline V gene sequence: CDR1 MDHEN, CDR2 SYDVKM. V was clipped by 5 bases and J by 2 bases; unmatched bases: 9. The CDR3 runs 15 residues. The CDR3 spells CASSAVDRAAYEQYF. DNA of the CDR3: TGTGCCAGCAGTGCGGTTGACAGGGCGGCCTACGAGCAGTACTTC.

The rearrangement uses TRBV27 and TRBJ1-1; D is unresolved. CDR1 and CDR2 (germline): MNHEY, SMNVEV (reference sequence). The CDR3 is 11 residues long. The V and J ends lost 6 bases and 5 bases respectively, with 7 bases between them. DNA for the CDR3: TGTGCCAGCAGGCTGGAGACTGAAGCTTTCTTT. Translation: CASRLETEAFF.

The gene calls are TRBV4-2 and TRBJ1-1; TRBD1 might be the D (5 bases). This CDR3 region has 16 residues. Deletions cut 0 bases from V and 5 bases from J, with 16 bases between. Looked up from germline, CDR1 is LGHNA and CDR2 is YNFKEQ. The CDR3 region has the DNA TGTGCCAGCAGCCAAGATCTGGGACGGGGAGGGACTGAAGCTTTCTTT. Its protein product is CASSQDLGRGGTEAFF.

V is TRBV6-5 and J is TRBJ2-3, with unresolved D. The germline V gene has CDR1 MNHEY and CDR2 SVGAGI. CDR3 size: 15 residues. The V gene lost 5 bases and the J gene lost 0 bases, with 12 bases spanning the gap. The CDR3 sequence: CASSNFGPSTDTQYF. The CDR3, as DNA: TGTGCCAGCAGTAACTTCGGCCCTAGCACAGATACGCAGTATTTT.

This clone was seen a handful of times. DNA of the CDR3: TGTGCCAGTAGTATTTTGCAGGGTACAAACATTCAGTACTTC. Translated, it gives CASSILQGTNIQYF. V gene TRBV19 combines with J gene TRBJ2-4; a weak D match, TRBD1 (5 bases). Germline loops: CDR1 LNHDA, CDR2 SQIVND (reference sequence). V dropped 3 bases and J dropped 6 bases, with 12 bases sitting between them. The CDR3 is 14 residues long.

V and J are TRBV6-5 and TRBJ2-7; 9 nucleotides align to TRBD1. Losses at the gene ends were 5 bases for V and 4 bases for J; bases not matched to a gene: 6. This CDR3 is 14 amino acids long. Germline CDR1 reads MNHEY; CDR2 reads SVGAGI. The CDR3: CASSTGQGWYEQYF. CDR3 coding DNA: TGTGCCAGCAGTACGGGACAGGGTTGGTACGAGCAGTACTTC.

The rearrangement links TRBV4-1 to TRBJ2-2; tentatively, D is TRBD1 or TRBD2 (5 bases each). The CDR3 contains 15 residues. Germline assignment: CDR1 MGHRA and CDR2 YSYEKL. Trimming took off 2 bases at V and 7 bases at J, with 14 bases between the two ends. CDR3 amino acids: CASSQRVGAYGELFF. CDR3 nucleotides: TGCGCCAGCAGCCAACGGGTCGGGGCATACGGGGAGCTGTTTTTT.

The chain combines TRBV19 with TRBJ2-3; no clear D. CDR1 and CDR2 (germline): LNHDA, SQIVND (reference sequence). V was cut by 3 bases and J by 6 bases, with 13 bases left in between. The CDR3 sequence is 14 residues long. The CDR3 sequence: CASSIRPGTDTQYF. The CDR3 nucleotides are TGTGCCAGTAGTATTCGGCCCGGTACGGATACGCAGTATTTT.

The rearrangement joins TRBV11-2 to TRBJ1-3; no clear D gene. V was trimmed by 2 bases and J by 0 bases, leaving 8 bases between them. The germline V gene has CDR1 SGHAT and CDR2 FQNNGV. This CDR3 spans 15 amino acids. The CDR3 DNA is TGTGCCAGCAGCTTAAGTACCTCCTCTGGAAACACCATATATTTT. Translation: CASSLSTSSGNTIYF.

The CDR3 DNA reads TGTGCCAGCAGCTTGCCGGTCAGTAGCAATCAGCCCCAGCATTTT. It yields the protein CASSLPVSSNQPQHF. The chain recombines TRBV28 with TRBJ1-5; no reliable D call. CDR1 MDHEN and CDR2 SYDVKM come from the germline V gene. This CDR3 has 15 residues. Trimming cost V 6 bases and J 0 bases, with 12 bases left between them.

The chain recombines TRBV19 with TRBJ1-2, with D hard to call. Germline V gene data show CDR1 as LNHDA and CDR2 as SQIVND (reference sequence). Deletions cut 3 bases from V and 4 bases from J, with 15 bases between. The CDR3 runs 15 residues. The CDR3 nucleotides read TGTGCCAGTAGTATCAACGGGGAAAGGAGCTATGGCTACACCTTC. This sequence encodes CASSINGERSYGYTF.

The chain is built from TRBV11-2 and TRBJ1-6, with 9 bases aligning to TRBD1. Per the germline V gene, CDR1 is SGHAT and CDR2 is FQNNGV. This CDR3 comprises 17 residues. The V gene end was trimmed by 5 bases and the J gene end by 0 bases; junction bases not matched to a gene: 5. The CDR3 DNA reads TGTGCCAGCAGCACCGGGACAGGGAGCTCCTATAATTCACCCCTCCACTTT. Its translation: CASSTGTGSSYNSPLHF.

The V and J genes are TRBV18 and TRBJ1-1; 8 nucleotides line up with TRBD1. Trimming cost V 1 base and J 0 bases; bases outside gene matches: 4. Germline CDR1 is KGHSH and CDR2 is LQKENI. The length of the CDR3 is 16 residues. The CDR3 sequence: CASSPLTGGLNTEAFF. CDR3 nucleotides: TGTGCCAGCTCACCACTAACAGGGGGACTGAACACTGAAGCTTTCTTT.

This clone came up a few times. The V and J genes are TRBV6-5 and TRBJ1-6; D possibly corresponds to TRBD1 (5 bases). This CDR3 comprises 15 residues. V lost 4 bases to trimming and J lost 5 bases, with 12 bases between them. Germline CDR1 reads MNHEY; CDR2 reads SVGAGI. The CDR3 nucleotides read TGTGCCAGCAGTTTTCGGGACCGTCATAATTCACCCCTCCACTTT. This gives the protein CASSFRDRHNSPLHF.

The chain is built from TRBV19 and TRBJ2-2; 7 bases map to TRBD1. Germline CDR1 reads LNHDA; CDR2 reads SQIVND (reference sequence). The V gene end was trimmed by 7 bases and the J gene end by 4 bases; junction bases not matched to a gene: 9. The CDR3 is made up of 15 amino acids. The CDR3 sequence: CASTEQGQSTGELFF. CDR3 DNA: TGTGCCAGTACCGAACAGGGACAGTCCACCGGGGAGCTGTTTTTT.

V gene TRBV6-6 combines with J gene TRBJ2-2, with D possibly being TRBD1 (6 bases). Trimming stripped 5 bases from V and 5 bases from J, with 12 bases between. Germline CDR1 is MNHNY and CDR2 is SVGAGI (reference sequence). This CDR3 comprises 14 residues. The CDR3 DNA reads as TGTGCCAGCAGTGGGCCCGGGACAACCGGGGAGCTGTTTTTT. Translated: CASSGPGTTGELFF.